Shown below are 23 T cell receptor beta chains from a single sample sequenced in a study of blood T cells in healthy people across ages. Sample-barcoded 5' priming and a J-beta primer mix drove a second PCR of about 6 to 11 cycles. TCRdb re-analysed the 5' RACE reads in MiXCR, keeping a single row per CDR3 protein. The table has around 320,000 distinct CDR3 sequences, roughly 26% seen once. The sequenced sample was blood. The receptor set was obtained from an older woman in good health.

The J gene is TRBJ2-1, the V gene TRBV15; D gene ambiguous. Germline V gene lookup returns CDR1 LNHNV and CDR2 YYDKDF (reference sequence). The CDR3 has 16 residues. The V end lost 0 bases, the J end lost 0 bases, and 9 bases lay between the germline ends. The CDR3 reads CATSRDQGISYNEQFF. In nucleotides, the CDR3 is TGTGCCACCAGCAGAGATCAAGGAATCTCCTACAATGAGCAGTTCTTC. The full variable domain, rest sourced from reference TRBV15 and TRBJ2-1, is DAMVIQNPRYQVTQFGKPVTLSCSQTLNHNVMYWYQQKSSQAPKLLFHYYDKDFNNEADTPDNFQSRRPNTSFCFLDIRSPGLGDTAMYLCATSRDQGISYNEQFFGPGTRLTVL.

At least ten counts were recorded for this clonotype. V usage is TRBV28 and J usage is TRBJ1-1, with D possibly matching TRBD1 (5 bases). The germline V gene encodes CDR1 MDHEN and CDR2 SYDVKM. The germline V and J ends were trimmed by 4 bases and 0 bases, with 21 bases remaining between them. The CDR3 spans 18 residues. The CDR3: CASSSLSIQGSMNTEAFF. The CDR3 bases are TGTGCCAGCAGTTCCCTCTCGATCCAGGGATCCATGAACACTGAAGCTTTCTTT.

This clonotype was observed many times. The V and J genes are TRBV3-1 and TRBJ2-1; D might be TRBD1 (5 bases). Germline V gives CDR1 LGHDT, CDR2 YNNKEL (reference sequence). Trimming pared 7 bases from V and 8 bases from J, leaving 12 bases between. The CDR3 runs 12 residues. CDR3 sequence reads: CASTRQGDEQFF. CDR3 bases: TGTGCCAGCACCCGACAAGGGGATGAGCAGTTCTTC.

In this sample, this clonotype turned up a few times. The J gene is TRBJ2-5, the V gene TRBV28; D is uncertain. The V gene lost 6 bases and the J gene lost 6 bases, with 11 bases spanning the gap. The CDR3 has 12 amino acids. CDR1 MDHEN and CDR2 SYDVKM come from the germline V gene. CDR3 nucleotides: TGTGCCAGCAGACTCGTAGGAAAGACCCAGTACTTC. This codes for CASRLVGKTQYF.

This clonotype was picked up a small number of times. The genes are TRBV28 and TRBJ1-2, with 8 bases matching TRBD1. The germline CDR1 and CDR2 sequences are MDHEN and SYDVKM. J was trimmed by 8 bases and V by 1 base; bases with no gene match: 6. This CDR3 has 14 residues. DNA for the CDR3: TGTGCCAGCAGTTTATCGACAGGGGAGGGGGGCTACACCTTC. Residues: CASSLSTGEGGYTF.

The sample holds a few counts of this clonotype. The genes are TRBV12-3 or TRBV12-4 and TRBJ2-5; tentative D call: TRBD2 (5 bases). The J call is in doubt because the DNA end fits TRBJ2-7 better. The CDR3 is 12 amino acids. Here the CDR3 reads CASSFAEVEQYF. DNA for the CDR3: TGTGCCAGCAGTTTCGCGGAGGTCGAGCAGTACTTC.

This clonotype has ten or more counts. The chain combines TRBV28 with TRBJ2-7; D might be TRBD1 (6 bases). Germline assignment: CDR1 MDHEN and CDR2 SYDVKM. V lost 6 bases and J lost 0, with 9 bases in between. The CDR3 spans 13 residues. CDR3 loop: CASRGTPSYEQYF. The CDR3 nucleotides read TGTGCCAGCAGAGGGACACCCTCCTACGAGCAGTACTTC.

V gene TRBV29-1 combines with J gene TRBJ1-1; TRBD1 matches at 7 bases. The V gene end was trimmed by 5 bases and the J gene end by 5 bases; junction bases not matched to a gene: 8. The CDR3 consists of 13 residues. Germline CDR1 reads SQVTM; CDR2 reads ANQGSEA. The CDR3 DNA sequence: TGCAGCGTTTCAGGGGGTATGTGGACTGAAGCTTTCTTT. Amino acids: CSVSGGMWTEAFF.

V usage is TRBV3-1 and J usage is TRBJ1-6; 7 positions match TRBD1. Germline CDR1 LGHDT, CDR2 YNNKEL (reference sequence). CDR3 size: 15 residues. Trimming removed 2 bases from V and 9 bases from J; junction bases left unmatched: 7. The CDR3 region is CASSQLPDRTSPLHF. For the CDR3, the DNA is TGTGCCAGCAGCCAACTACCGGACAGGACTTCACCCCTCCACTTT.

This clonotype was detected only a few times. CDR3 coding DNA: TGTGCCAGCAGCTTCACAGCAGTATCCTACGAGCAGTACTTC. This sequence encodes CASSFTAVSYEQYF. This chain joins TRBV5-5 and TRBJ2-5; D is unclear. With the DNA end fitting TRBJ2-7 better, the J assignment may be wrong. The CDR3 sequence is 14 residues long. Looked up from germline, CDR1 is SGHKS and CDR2 is YYEKEE (reference sequence).

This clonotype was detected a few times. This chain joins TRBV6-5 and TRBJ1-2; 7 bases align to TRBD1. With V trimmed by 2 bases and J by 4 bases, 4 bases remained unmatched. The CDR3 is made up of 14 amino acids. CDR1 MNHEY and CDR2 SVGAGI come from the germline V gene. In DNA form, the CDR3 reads TGTGCCAGCAGTTACGGAGGGGGCAGCTATGGCTACACCTTC. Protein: CASSYGGGSYGYTF.

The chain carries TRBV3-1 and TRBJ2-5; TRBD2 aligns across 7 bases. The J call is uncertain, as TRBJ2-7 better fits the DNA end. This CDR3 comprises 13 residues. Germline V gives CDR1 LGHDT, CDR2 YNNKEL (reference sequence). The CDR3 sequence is CASSQAGLSEQYF. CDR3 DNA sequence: TGTGCCAGCAGCCAAGCGGGACTATCCGAGCAGTACTTC.

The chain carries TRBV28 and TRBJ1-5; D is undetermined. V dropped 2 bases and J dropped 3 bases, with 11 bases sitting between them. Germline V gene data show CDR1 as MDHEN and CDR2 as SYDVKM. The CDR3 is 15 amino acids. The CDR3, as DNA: TGTGCCAGCAGTTTACGACGGGGTTACAATCAGCCCCAGCATTTT. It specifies CASSLRRGYNQPQHF.

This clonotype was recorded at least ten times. The CDR3 sequence: CASLGTRPLYEQYF. The DNA of the CDR3 is TGTGCCAGTCTTGGGACTAGACCCCTCTACGAGCAGTACTTC. This rearrangement joins TRBV28 to TRBJ2-7, with 8 positions matching TRBD2. CDR3 length: 14 amino acids. V was clipped by 9 bases and J by 3 bases; unmatched bases: 10. CDR1 and CDR2 from the germline V gene are MDHEN and SYDVKM.

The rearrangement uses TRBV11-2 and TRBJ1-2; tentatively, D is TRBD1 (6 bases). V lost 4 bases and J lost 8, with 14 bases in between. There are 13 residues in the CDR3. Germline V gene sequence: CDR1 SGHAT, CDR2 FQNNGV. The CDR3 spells CASSSGVDGGYTF. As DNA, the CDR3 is TGTGCCAGCAGCTCAGGGGTAGACGGCGGCTACACCTTC.

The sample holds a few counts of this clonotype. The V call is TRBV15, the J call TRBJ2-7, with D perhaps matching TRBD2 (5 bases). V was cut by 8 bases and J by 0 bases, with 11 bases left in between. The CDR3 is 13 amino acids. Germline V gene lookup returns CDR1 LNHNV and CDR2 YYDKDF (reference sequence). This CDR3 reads CATATLASYEQYF. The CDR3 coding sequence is TGTGCCACCGCTACGCTAGCCTCCTACGAGCAGTACTTC. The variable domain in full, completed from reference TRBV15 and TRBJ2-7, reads DAMVIQNPRYQVTQFGKPVTLSCSQTLNHNVMYWYQQKSSQAPKLLFHYYDKDFNNEADTPDNFQSRRPNTSFCFLDIRSPGLGDTAMYLCATATLASYEQYFGPGTRLTVT.

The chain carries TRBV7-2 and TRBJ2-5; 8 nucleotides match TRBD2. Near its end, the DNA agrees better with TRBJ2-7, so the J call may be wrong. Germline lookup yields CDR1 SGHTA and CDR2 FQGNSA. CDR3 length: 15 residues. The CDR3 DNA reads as TGTGCCAGCGCCCTTAGCGGGGTAAGCTCCTACGAGCAGTACTTC. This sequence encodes CASALSGVSSYEQYF.

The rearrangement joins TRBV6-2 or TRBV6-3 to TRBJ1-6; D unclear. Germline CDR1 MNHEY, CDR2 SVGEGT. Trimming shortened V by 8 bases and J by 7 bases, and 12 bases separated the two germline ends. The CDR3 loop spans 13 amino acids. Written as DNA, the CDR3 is TGTGCCAGCTCCAACAGCGTAAATTCACCCCTCCACTTT. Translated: CASSNSVNSPLHF.

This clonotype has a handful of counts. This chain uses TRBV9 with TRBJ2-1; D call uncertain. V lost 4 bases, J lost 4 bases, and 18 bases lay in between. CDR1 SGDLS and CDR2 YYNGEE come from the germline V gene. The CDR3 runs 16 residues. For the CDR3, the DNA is TGTGCCAGCAGCTTCCAGGCGACTGGCCTTTACAATGAGCAGTTCTTC. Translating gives CASSFQATGLYNEQFF. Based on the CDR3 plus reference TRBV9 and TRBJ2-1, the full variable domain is DSGVTQTPKHLITATGQRVTLRCSPRSGDLSVYWYQQSLDQGLQFLIQYYNGEERAKGNILERFSAQQFPDLHSELNLSSLELGDSALYFCASSFQATGLYNEQFFGPGTRLTVL.

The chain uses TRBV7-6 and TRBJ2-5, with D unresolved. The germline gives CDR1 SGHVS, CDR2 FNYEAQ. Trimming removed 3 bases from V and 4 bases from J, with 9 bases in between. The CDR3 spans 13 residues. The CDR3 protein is CASSLNMRETQYF. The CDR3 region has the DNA TGTGCCAGCAGCTTGAACATGAGAGAGACCCAGTACTTC.

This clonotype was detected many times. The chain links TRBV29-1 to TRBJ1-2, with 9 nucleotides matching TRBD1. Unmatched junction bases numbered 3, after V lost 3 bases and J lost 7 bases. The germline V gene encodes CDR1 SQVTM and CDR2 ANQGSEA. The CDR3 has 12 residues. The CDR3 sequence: CSVEGTGSGYTF. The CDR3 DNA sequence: TGCAGCGTTGAGGGGACAGGGAGTGGCTACACCTTC.

The CDR3 loop reads CASSATGGRNEKLFF. Written as DNA, the CDR3 is TGTGCCAGCAGTGCGACAGGGGGGCGAAATGAAAAACTGTTTTTT. The chain couples TRBV6-1 to TRBJ1-4, with 9 bases fitting TRBD1. Germline CDR1 reads MNHNS; CDR2 reads SASEGT. The CDR3 is 15 residues long. V gave up 4 bases and J gave up 5 bases; unmatched junction bases: 5.

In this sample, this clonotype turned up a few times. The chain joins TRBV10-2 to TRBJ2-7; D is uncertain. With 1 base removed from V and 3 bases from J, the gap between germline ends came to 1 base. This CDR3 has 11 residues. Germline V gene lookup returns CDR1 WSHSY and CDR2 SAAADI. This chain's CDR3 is CASSEFYEQYF. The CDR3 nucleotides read TGCGCCAGCAGTGAGTTCTACGAGCAGTACTTC.